Each of the 8 T cell receptor beta chains below was sequenced from the same sample in a study of CD8+CD57+ T cells in acquired aplastic anemia. CDR3 and TCR beta VDJ profiling relied on a genomic DNA template. Each CDR3 protein gets one entry after TCRdb re-called the reads with MiXCR. The sample consists of 250,000 to 350,000 distinct CDR3 sequences, approximately 55% of them appearing once. Sequencing input: sorted CD4+, CD8+, or CD8+CD57+ T cells (not recorded which) from PBMCs. The receptors derive from a human donor with severe aplastic anemia or a healthy control (not recorded which).

This chain uses TRBV19 with TRBJ2-3, with D possibly being TRBD2 (5 bases). V lost 4 bases and J 4 bases, leaving 9 bases between the germline ends. The CDR3 is made up of 13 amino acids. From germline, CDR1 is LNHDA and CDR2 SQIVND (reference sequence). The DNA for the CDR3 is TGTGCCAGTAGTACAGAAGCGGCAGATACGCAGTATTTT. Translating gives CASSTEAADTQYF. The full variable domain, its missing parts supplied by reference TRBV19 and TRBJ2-3, is DGGITQSPKYLFRKEGQNVTLSCEQNLNHDAMYWYRQDPGQGLRLIYYSQIVNDFQKGDIAEGYSVSREKKESFPLTVTSAQKNPTAFYLCASSTEAADTQYFGPGTRLTVL.

This clonotype was seen more than once but under ten times. The V gene is TRBV11-2, the J gene TRBJ2-7, with D possibly being TRBD2 (5 bases). Germline V lookup: CDR1 SGHAT, CDR2 FQNNGV. The V end was cut by 1 base, the J end by 4 bases, with 14 bases between. The CDR3 sequence is 15 residues long. Here the CDR3 DNA reads TGTGCCAGCAGCTTAGTGCCGGGAACGGGGTACGAGCAGTACTTC. Amino acids: CASSLVPGTGYEQYF.

The rearrangement uses TRBV11-2 and TRBJ1-5; tentatively, D is TRBD1 (6 bases). Trimming took 5 bases from V and 3 from J, leaving 11 bases between them. This CDR3 comprises 14 residues. Germline V gene lookup returns CDR1 SGHAT and CDR2 FQNNGV. The CDR3 spells CASSLTGTNQPQHF. CDR3 DNA: TGTGCCAGCAGCCTGACAGGAACCAATCAGCCCCAGCATTTT.

The chain links TRBV2 to TRBJ1-5; D perhaps matches TRBD1 (6 bases). Trimming removed 2 bases at V and 6 bases at J, with 11 bases between. Germline CDR1 and CDR2: SNHLY and FYNNEI. This CDR3 spans 14 amino acids. Written as DNA, the CDR3 is TGTGCCAGCAGTGAAATCAGGGGTGCTCAGCCCCAGCATTTT. Translating gives CASSEIRGAQPQHF.

As for this clonotype: A junction end diverges from the germline sequence, so it may reflect a read error. CDR3 amino acids: CASSLQGKETPYF. In DNA form, the CDR3 reads TGTGCCAGCAGCTTACAGGGAAAAGAGACCCCGTACTTC. This chain joins TRBV7-6 and TRBJ2-5, with TRBD1 as a possible D gene (5 bases). Germline lookup yields CDR1 SGHVS and CDR2 FNYEAQ. The CDR3 is 13 amino acids.

This clonotype was seen many times. This chain uses TRBV24-1 with TRBJ1-5, with no clear D. V was cut by 11 bases and J by 2 bases, with 15 bases left in between. CDR1 is KGHDR and CDR2 is SFDVKD in the germline V gene. The CDR3 runs 14 residues. CDR3 bases: TGTGCCATCTCCAGACCTTGGGGCAATCAGCCCCAGCATTTT. Amino acid sequence: CAISRPWGNQPQHF.

The chain carries TRBV2 and TRBJ2-1; TRBD2 matches 7 bases. V lost 1 base and J lost 9; bases outside the gene matches: 9. Germline values: CDR1 SNHLY, CDR2 FYNNEI. The length of the CDR3 is 15 residues. The CDR3 reads CASSEGGGGMIEQFF. The DNA of the CDR3 is TGTGCCAGCAGTGAAGGGGGGGGGGGAATGATTGAGCAGTTCTTC.

This chain joins TRBV10-3 and TRBJ1-3; the D is unclear. V lost 3 bases, J lost 2 bases, and 11 bases lay in between. CDR1 ENHRY and CDR2 SYGVKD come from the germline V gene. The CDR3 loop spans 15 amino acids. Here the CDR3 reads CAISDVGLAGNTIYF. CDR3 DNA: TGTGCCATCAGTGACGTTGGGCTAGCTGGAAACACCATATATTTT.